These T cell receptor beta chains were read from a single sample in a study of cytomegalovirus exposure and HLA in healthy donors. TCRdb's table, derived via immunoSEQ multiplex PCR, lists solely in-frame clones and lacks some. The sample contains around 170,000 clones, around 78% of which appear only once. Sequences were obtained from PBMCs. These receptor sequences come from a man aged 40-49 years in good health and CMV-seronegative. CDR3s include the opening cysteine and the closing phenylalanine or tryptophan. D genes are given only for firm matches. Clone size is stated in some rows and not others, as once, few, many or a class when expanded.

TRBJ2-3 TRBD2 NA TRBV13 CASSHKPGTSGPRSQPDTQYF TGTGCCAGCAGCCATAAACCCGGGACTAGCGGCCCAAGGAGTCAGCCAGATACGCAGTATTTT
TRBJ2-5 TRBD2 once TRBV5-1 CASRLAGGETQYF TGCGCCAGCCGACTAGCGGGGGGAGAGACCCAGTACTTC
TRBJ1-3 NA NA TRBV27 CASRTTGTNTIYF TGTGCCAGCAGAACTACAGGGACCAACACCATATATTTT
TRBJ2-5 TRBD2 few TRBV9 CASTGTSGNGGEETQYF TGTGCCAGCACCGGGACTAGCGGGAACGGAGGGGAAGAGACCCAGTACTTC
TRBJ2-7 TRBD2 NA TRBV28 CASSFSGTSGSEEQYF TGTGCCAGCAGTTTTTCCGGGACTAGCGGGAGTGAGGAGCAGTACTTC
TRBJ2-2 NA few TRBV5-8 CASSLDRNTGELFF TGTGCCAGCAGCTTAGACAGGAACACCGGGGAGCTGTTTTTT
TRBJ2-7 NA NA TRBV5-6 CASSSGDNSYEQYF TGTGCCAGCAGCTCTGGGGACAACTCCTACGAGCAGTACTTC
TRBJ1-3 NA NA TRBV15 CATSRRMGKAGNTIYF TGTGCCACCAGCAGGCGGATGGGTAAGGCTGGAAACACCATATATTTT
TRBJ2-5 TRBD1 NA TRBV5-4 CASSPRDRWETQYF TGTGCCAGCAGCCCCCGGGACAGGTGGGAGACCCAGTACTTC
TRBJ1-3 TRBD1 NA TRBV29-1 CSATDRAGNTIYF TGCAGCGCTACGGACAGGGCGGGAAACACCATATATTTT
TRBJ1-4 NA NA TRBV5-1 CASSPHREGELFF TGCGCCAGCAGCCCTCATCGGGAGGGGGAACTGTTTTTT
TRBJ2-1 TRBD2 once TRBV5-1 CASSLVVGGDNEQFF TGCGCCAGCAGCTTGGTTGTGGGAGGGGACAATGAGCAGTTCTTC
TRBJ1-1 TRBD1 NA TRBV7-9 CASSSPGQSVNTEAFF TGTGCCAGCAGCTCCCCGGGACAGAGTGTGAACACTGAAGCTTTCTTT
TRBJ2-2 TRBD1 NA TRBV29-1 CSVELRGRNTGKLFF TGCAGCGTTGAATTGAGGGGGCGAAACACCGGGAAGCTGTTTTTT
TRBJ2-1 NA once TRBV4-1 CASSQEQQMFSIGQFF TGCGCCAGCAGCCAAGAACAACAGATGTTCTCAATTGGTCAGTTCTTC
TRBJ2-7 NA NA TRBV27 CASSLSGALPYEQYF TGTGCCAGCAGTCTTTCAGGGGCCTTGCCCTACGAGCAGTACTTC
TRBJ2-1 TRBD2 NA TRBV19 CASSIDRNSGSLVFF TGTGCCAGTAGTATAGATCGGAATAGCGGGAGTTTGGTTTTCTTC
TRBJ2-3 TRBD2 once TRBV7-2 CASSARGVLPDTQYF TGTGCCAGCAGCGCCCGGGGGGTCCTCCCAGATACGCAGTATTTT
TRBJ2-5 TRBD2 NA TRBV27 CASSGAGVGEETQYF TGTGCCAGCAGTGGGGCGGGGGTCGGCGAAGAGACCCAGTACTTC
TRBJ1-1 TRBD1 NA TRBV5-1 CASSLRGQGGSTEAFF TGCGCCAGCAGCTTGAGGGGGCAGGGTGGTAGCACTGAAGCTTTCTTT
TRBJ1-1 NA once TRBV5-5 CASNLRGTALTEAFF TGTGCCAGCAACTTGCGGGGGACGGCTTTAACTGAAGCTTTCTTT
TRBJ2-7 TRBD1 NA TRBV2 CASNTMEGQGSHEQYF TGTGCCAGCAACACAATGGAGGGACAGGGGTCACACGAGCAGTACTTC
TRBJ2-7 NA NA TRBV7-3 CASSRGGGAPYEQYF TGTGCCAGCAGCCGCGGGGGCGGAGCCCCCTACGAGCAGTACTTC
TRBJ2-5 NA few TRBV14 CASSQGFRGQETQYF TGTGCCAGCAGCCAAGGGTTTAGGGGACAAGAGACCCAGTACTTC
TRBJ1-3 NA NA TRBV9 CASSVGAGVNTIYF TGTGCCAGCAGCGTAGGTGCAGGGGTAAACACCATATATTTT
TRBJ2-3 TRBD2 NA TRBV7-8 CASSLGLAGFAGTQYF TGTGCCAGCAGCTTAGGGCTAGCGGGATTCGCGGGTACGCAGTATTTT
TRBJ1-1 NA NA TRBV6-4 CASSDGTRTEAFF TGTGCCAGCAGTGACGGGACAAGAACTGAAGCTTTCTTT
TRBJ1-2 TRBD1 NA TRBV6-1 CASSGTGTGHGYTF TGTGCCAGCAGTGGTACCGGGACAGGGCATGGCTACACCTTC
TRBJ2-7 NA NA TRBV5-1 CASSLAFNEQYF TGCGCCAGCAGCTTGGCCTTTAACGAGCAGTACTTC
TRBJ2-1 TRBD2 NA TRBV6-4 CASSDYPGGNEQFF TGTGCCAGCAGCGACTACCCGGGAGGAAACGAGCAGTTCTTC
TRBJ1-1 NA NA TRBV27 CASSLSAGQTEAFF TGTGCCAGCAGTTTATCCGCCGGACAGACCGAAGCTTTCTTT
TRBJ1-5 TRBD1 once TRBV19 CASSIGQGGQPQHF TGTGCCAGTAGTATAGGACAGGGAGGTCAGCCCCAGCATTTT
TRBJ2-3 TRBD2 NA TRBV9 CASSPWEGGTDTQYF TGTGCCAGCAGCCCCTGGGAGGGAGGCACAGATACGCAGTATTTT
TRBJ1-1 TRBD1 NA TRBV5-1 CASSTGTGRTNTEAFF TGCGCCAGCAGCACTGGGACAGGTCGGACGAACACTGAAGCTTTCTTT
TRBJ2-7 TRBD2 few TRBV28 CASSLAGGPIYEQYF TGTGCCAGCAGTTTAGCGGGAGGGCCTATCTACGAGCAGTACTTC
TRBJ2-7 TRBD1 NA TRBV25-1 CASSAGQLDEQYF TGTGCCAGCAGTGCGGGACAGCTGGACGAGCAGTACTTC
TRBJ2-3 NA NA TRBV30 CAWSDGSELLTDTQYF TGTGCCTGGAGTGACGGGAGCGAGCTACTGACAGATACGCAGTATTTT
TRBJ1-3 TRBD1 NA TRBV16 CASSRTRDRASGNTIYF TGTGCCAGCAGCCGGACCCGGGACAGGGCCTCTGGAAACACCATATATTTT
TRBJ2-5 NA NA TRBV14 CASSQAGFEETQYF TGTGCCAGCAGCCAAGCTGGCTTCGAAGAGACCCAGTACTTC
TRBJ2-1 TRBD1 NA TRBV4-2 CASSETGTGRSDEQFF TGTGCCAGCAGCGAGACCGGGACAGGGAGATCTGATGAGCAGTTCTTC
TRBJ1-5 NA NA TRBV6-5 CATMSDSNQPQHF TGTGCCACCATGTCAGATAGCAATCAGCCCCAGCATTTT
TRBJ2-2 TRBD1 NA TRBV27 CASGLGGQINTGELFF TGTGCCAGCGGCTTAGGGGGACAGATTAACACCGGGGAGCTGTTTTTT
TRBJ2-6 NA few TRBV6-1 CASSEGFSGANVLTF TGTGCCAGCAGCGAGGGTTTCTCTGGGGCCAACGTCCTGACTTTC
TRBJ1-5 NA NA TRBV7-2 CASSPWTADQPQHF TGTGCCAGCAGCCCTTGGACAGCAGATCAGCCCCAGCATTTT
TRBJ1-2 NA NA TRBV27 CASSPFQSPYGYTF TGTGCCAGCAGTCCGTTCCAGTCCCCCTATGGCTACACCTTC
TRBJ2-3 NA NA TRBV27 CASSFDPTNTDTQYF TGTGCCAGCAGTTTCGATCCGACAAACACAGATACGCAGTATTTT
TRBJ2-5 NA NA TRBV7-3 CASSLGPTQETQYF TGTGCCAGCAGCTTAGGGCCTACCCAAGAGACCCAGTACTTC
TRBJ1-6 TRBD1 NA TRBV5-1 CASSRDRGNSPLHF TGCGCCAGCAGCCGAGACAGGGGTAATTCACCCCTCCACTTT
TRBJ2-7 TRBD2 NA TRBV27 CASSSGSRYEQYF TGTGCCAGCAGCAGCGGGAGCAGATACGAGCAGTACTTC
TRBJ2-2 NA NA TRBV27 CASSSRTATGELFF TGTGCCAGCAGTTCAAGGACTGCCACCGGGGAGCTGTTTTTT
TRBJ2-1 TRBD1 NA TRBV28 CASSLSGTGGYNEQFF TGTGCCAGCAGTTTATCCGGGACAGGGGGGTACAATGAGCAGTTCTTC
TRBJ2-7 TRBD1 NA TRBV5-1 CASSHDRGFSYEQYF TGCGCCAGCAGCCACGACAGGGGATTCTCCTACGAGCAGTACTTC
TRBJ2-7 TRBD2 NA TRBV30 CASAESGGSYEQYF TGTGCCTCCGCGGAGAGCGGGGGTTCCTACGAGCAGTACTTC
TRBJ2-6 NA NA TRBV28 CASSSSGLRRSSGANGLTF TGTGCCAGCAGTTCGTCGGGACTCCGAAGGTCATCTGGGGCCAACGGCCTGACTTTC
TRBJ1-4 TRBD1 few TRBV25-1 CASSDDRGPSEKLFF TGTGCCAGCAGTGACGACAGGGGGCCCTCTGAAAAACTGTTTTTT
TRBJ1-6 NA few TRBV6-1 CASGGIRYNSPLHF TGTGCCAGCGGGGGGATTAGGTATAATTCACCCCTCCACTTT
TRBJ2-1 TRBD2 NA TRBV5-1 CASRRDYPTSPSYNEQFF TGCGCCAGCAGGCGGGACTATCCGACGAGTCCCTCCTACAATGAGCAGTTCTTC
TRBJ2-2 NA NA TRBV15 CATSTEPPAGMNTGELFF TGTGCCACCAGCACAGAGCCACCCGCGGGTATGAACACCGGGGAGCTGTTTTTT
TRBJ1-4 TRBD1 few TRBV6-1 CASSEGDRADEKLFF TGTGCCAGCAGCGAAGGGGACAGGGCGGACGAAAAACTGTTTTTT